This T cell receptor (beta chain) was sequenced during a study of CD8+ T cells in alopecia areata. The sequencing template was cDNA reverse transcribed from extracted RNA. Sequencing used immunoSEQ multiplex PCR; TCRdb keeps in-frame clones, though not all of them. The table shows fewer than 150,000 clones, with 55% to 65% occurring only once. Findings and caveats of the study: Researchers reported that TCR sharing among patients proved less clear than in mice, possibly HLA-linked. The study found higher clonality in lesional than normal scalp, especially in alopecia totalis/universalis. Normal skin contains resident alphabeta T cells, and these are also sequenced in scalp samples.

This clone appeared once. Its target is unknown. The sequence was obtained from a human donor in good health. Sample: CD4+ T cells sorted from blood.

CDR3 protein: CASSLTGVLQPQHF. CDR3 coding DNA: TGTGCCAGCAGCTTAACGGGAGTGCTTCAGCCCCAGCATTTT. The chain couples TRBV11-2 to TRBJ1-5; no definite D call. Trimming removed 2 bases at V and 6 bases at J, with 11 bases between. This CDR3 has 14 residues. Germline CDR1 reads SGHAT; CDR2 reads FQNNGV.